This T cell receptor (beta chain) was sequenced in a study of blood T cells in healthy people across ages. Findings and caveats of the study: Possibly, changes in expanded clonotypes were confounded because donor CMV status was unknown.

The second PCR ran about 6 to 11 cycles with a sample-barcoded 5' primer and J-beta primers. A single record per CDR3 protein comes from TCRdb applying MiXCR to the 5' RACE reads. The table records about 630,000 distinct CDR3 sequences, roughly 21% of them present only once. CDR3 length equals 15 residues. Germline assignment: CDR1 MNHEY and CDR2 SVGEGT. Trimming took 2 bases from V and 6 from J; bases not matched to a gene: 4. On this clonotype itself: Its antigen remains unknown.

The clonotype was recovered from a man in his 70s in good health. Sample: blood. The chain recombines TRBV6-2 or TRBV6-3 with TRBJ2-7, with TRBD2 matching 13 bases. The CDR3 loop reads CASSYRGLAGVEQYF. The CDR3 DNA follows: TGTGCCAGCAGTTACAGAGGACTAGCGGGAGTCGAGCAGTACTTC.